The clone carrying this T cell receptor beta chain came up once. As yet, its antigen is unknown. This PCR relied on a set of 60 Vbeta primers and 13 Jbeta primers. In the authors' methods: It was a later analysis that counted about 80 million unique TCR beta chains, of which roughly 10 million were shared. This table comes from immunoSEQ multiplex PCR, and its TCRdb copy is limited to in-frame clones, with some not included. The V and J calls and the clone size are those of that table, but D and trimming were determined from the DNA. The top ten hold around 12% of the sample, which has about 73,000 clones, roughly 70% seen once. The source of the sample is a study of cytomegalovirus exposure and HLA in healthy donors. General observations from the study: Most TCR beta V segments were productive about 90% or about 30% of the time in an earlier analysis. Through in vitro validation, three CMV-associated chains were shown to be specific for CMV antigens.

CDR1 and CDR2 from the germline V gene are KGHSH and LQKENI. The CDR3 spans 16 residues. The trim removed 0 bases at V and 7 bases at J, leaving 8 bases unmatched. Though probably carrying unrecorded immune exposures, donors were nominally healthy at sampling. This sequence joins TRBV18 and TRBJ1-4; 7 bases match TRBD1. Specimen: PBMCs. The clonotype originates from a man aged 70 or older in good health and CMV-seronegative. CDR3 protein: CASSPPTGEYGEKLFF. The CDR3 nucleotides are TGTGCCAGCTCACCACCAACAGGGGAATATGGTGAAAAACTGTTTTTT.